This T cell receptor beta chain was captured in a study of T cells in Graves' hyperthyroidism and ophthalmopathy (dated by TCRdb to between 2017 and 2020). General notes on the study: Peripheral blood samples were taken at the time of initial diagnosis, prior to any treatment. To identify TCR V-J signatures that set the groups apart, the researchers used a discovery cohort of 100 patients, made up of some 41 with Graves' ophthalmopathy and about 59 with stable Graves' hyperthyroidism. An independent validation cohort of under 20 hyperthyroidism patients and over 15 patients who later progressed to ophthalmopathy tested prospective prediction of ophthalmopathy. The 95 to 100 discovery patients were divided at random into training and test sets in a 7:3 ratio. In addition, the study compared T-cell repertoires in thyroid tissue and in blood from a handful of Graves' hyperthyroidism patients. Following sampling, methimazole starting at 30 mg daily was given to hyperthyroidism patients, and high-dose intravenous methylprednisolone was given to ophthalmopathy patients. According to the paper, TCR Vbeta CDR3 sequencing was carried out on around 140 peripheral blood samples, which came from about 45 ophthalmopathy, 75 or so hyperthyroidism and roughly 17 progressor patients.

The germline V gene supplies CDR1 SGHAT and CDR2 FQNNGV. Spanning cysteine to phenylalanine, the CDR3 consists of 17 amino acids. The kept DNA is CDR3 alone, 51 bases in frame from the first base. V lost 0 bases and J lost 2 bases, and the count of bases not matched to a germline gene is 4. This clonotype was seen repeatedly, ten times or more. Its binding antigen is unknown. No much larger clone is present one base from it, and per-base qualities are unavailable. The TCR beta CDR3 regions were amplified from RNA transcripts. The TCR CDR3 was subjected to a first round of RT-PCR using the HTBI primer set and the Qiagen OneStep RT-PCR kit. The libraries were constructed in a second round of multiplex PCR and then size-selected and purified. The libraries were sequenced on an Illumina HiSeq2000 using paired-end 100 bp reads. The paper's processing steps were these. SOAPnuke was used to process the raw data, with reads discarded if the reads contained adapters or uncalled bases, had a mean Phred below 15, or lacked an exact constant-primer or identifier match. High-quality paired reads were merged using COPE v1.2.5, and each unique nucleotide sequence was defined as a clonotype. MiTCR v1.1 was used to align clonotypes to the IMGT TRBV, TRBD and TRBJ reference segments. The analysis was restricted to V-J combinations with a frequency above 0.0001, which together covered approximately 99% of the repertoires. The TCS score was defined as F50 (clonal expansion) divided by E x V (chaos), with BLOSUM62-based TCRdist calculated between CDR3 peptides within each V-J. Welch's t-statistics and random forest reduced approximately 520 V-J features to about 13, which were used in a naive Bayes classifier (R e1071). TCRdb applied fastp at Q25 and MiXCR to the public reads, then kept only in-frame beta chains. Records with the same CDR3 protein are collapsed into one entry carrying the most frequent genes and DNA. The V and J calls and clone size come from TCRdb's table, not from the authors' own analysis. In all, the sample holds 700,000 or so distinct CDR3 sequences, and roughly 15% of those were seen once. The ten largest clones capture roughly an eighth of the sample.

Points the paper makes about the study in general: Most expanded thyroid clonotypes (frequency above 0.001) were also detected in blood, suggesting blood repertoires may reflect thyroid immune responses. Ophthalmopathy was separated from stable hyperthyroidism by a 13 V-J signature model, with around 88% sensitivity and just over 81% specificity obtained in cross-validation and 80%/75% obtained in testing. Sample size was not statistically predetermined, and blinding of investigators to group allocation was not performed. In validation, the model predicted progression to ophthalmopathy with approximately 70% sensitivity and around 72% specificity, a median of approximately 6.5 months before onset.

Ophthalmopathy patients had moderately to severely active disease, Clinical Activity Score of at least 3, NOSPECS grade of at least 4, and duration under 3 months. Any patient with an uncontrolled infection, another autoimmune disease, pregnancy or lactation was excluded. Diagnoses relied on clinical symptoms, serum thyroxine and TRAb, thyroid ultrasound and orbital computed tomography. PBMCs were isolated from about 10 ml of fresh peripheral blood by Ficoll-Paque density gradient centrifugation. Trizol reagent was used to extract total RNA, and RNA quality was then checked on an Agilent 2100 Bioanalyzer.

The sequencing sample was made of blood. Recombination connected TRBV11-2 to TRBJ2-1, with 10 middle bases fitting TRBD2. The clonotype was recovered from a woman aged 45 to 65 with Graves' ophthalmopathy. The DNA reads as follows: TGTGCCAGCAGCTTAGACTTAACTAGCGGGGCCTACAATGAGCAGTTCTTC. Translated, this is CASSLDLTSGAYNEQFF.